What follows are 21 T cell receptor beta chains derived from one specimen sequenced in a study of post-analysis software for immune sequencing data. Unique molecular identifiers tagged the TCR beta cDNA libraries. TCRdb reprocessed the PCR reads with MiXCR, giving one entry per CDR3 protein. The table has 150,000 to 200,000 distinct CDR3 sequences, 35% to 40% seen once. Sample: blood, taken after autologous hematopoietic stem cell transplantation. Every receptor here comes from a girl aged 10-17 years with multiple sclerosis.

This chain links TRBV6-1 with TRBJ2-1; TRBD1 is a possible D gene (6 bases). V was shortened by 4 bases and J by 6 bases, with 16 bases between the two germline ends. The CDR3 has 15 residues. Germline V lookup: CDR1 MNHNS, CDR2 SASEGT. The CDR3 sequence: CASSGTVEGLNEQFF. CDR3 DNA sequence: TGTGCCAGCAGTGGGACAGTCGAGGGGCTCAATGAGCAGTTCTTC.

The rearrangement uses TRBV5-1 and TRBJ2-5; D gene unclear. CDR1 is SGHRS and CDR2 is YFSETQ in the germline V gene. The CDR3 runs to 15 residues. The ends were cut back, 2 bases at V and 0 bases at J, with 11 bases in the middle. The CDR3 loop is CASSFYPGHQETQYF. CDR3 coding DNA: TGCGCCAGCAGCTTTTACCCGGGCCACCAAGAGACCCAGTACTTC.

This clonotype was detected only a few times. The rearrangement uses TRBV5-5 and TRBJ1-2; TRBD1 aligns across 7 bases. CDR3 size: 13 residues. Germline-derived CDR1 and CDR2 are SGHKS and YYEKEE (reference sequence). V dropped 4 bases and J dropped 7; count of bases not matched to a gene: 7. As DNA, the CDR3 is TGTGCCAGCAGCGTCGGGACAGTGGTTGGCTACACCTTC. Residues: CASSVGTVVGYTF.

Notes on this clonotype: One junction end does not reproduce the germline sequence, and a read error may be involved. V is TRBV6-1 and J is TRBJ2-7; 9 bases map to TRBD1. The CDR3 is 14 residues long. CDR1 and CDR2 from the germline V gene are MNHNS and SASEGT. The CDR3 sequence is CAGSADRGSYEQYF. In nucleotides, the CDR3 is TGTGCCGGCAGTGCGGACAGGGGCTCCTACGAGCAGTACTTC.

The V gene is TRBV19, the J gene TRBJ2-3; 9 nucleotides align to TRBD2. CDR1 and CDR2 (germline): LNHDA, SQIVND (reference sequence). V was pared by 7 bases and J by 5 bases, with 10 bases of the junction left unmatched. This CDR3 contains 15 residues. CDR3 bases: TGTGCCAGTACCATCGGGGCGGGAGGGCAAGATACGCAGTATTTT. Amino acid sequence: CASTIGAGGQDTQYF.

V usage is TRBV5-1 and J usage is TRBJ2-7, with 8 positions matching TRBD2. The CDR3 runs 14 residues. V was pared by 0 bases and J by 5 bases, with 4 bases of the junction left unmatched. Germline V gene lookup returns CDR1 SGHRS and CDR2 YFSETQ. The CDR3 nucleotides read TGCGCCAGCAGCTTGGCCGGGGGGGCTGACGAGCAGTACTTC. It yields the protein CASSLAGGADEQYF.

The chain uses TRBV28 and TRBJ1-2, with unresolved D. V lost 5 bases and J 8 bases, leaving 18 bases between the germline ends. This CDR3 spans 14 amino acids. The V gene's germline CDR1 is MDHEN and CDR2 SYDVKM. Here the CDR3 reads CASSPPLDLGGYTF. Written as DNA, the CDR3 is TGTGCCAGCAGTCCCCCCCTGGACCTAGGGGGCTACACCTTC.

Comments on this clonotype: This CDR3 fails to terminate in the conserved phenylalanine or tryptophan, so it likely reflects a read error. Here the CDR3 reads CASSPGLTLAKNIQYC. The CDR3 bases are TGCGCCAGCAGCCCGGGACTAACACTAGCCAAAAACATTCAGTACTGC. The J gene is TRBJ2-4, the V gene TRBV5-1; 7 nucleotides line up with TRBD2. The ends lost 4 bases at V and 0 bases at J; junction bases unmatched: 7. CDR3 length: 16 amino acids. The germline gives CDR1 SGHRS, CDR2 YFSETQ.

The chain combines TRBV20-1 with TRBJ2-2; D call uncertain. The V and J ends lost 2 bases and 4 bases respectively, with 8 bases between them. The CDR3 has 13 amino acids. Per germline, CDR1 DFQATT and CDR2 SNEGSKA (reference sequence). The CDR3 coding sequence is TGCAGTGCTAGAAGTGCGGTCACCGGGGAGCTGTTTTTT. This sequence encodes CSARSAVTGELFF.

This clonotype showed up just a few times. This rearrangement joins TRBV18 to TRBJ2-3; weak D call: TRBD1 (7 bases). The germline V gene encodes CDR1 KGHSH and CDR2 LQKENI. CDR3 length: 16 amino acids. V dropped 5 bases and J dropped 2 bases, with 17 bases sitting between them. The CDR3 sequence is CASSRKEGAYTDTQYF. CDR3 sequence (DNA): TGTGCCAGCTCAAGGAAGGAGGGGGCTTACACAGATACGCAGTATTTT.

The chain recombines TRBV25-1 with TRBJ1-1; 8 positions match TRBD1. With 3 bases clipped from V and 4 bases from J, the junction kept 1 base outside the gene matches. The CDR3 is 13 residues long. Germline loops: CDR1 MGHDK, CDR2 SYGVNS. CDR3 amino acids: CASSDRGPTEAFF. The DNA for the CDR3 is TGTGCCAGCAGTGACAGGGGGCCCACTGAAGCTTTCTTT.

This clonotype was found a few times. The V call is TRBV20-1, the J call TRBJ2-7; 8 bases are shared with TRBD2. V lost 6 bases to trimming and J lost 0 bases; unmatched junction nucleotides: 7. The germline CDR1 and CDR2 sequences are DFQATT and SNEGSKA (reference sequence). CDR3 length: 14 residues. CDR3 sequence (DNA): TGCAGTGCCGGGGGGGGCGGGAGCTCCTACGAGCAGTACTTC. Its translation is CSAGGGGSSYEQYF.

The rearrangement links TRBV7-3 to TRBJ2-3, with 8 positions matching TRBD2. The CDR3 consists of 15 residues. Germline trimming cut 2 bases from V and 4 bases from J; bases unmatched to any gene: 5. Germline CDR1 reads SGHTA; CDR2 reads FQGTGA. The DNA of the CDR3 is TGTGCCAGCAGCTTACGAGCGGGAGAATCAGATACGCAGTATTTT. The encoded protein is CASSLRAGESDTQYF.

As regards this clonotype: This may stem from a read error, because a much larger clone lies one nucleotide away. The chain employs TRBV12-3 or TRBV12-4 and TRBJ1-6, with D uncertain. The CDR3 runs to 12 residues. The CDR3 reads CASRHNNSPPHF. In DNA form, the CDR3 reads TGTGCCAGCAGACATAATAATTCACCCCCCCACTTT.

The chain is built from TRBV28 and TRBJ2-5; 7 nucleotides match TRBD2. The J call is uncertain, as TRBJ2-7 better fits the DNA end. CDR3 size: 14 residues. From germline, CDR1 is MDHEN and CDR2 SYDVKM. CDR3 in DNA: TGTGCCAGCAGTTTGCCGGGAGGTACCTGCGAGCAGTACTTC. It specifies CASSLPGGTCEQYF.

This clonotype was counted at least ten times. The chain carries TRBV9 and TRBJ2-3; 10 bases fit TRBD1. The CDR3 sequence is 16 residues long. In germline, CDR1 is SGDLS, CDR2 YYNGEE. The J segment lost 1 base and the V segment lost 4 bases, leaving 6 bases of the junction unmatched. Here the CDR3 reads CASSPRDRGRTDTQYF. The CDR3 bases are TGTGCCAGCAGCCCGCGGGACAGGGGACGCACAGATACGCAGTATTTT.

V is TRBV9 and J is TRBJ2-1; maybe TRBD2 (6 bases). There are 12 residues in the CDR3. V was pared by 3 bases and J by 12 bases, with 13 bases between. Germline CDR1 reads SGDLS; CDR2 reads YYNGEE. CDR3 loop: CASSAPGLMQFF. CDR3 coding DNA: TGTGCCAGCAGCGCACCGGGACTCATGCAGTTCTTC.

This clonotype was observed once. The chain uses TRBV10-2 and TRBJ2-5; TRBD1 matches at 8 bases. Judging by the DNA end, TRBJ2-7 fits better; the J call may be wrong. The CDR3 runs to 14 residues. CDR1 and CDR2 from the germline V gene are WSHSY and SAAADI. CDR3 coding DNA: TGCGCCAGCAGTGAGGCAGGGGGCTACTACGAGCAGTACTTC. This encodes CASSEAGGYYEQYF.

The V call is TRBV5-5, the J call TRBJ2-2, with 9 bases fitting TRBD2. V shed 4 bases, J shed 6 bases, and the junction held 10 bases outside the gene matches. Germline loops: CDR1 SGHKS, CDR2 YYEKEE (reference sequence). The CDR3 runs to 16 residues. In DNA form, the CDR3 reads TGTGCCAGCAGCAAGACTAGCGGAGTTAAGGCCGGGGAGCTGTTTTTT. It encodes CASSKTSGVKAGELFF.

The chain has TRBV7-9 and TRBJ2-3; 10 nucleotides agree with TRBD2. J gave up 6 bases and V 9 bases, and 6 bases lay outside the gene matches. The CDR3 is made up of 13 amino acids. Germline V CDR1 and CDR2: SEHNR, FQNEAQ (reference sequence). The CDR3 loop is CASRTSGEDTQYF. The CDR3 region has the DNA TGTGCCAGTCGGACTAGCGGAGAGGATACGCAGTATTTT.

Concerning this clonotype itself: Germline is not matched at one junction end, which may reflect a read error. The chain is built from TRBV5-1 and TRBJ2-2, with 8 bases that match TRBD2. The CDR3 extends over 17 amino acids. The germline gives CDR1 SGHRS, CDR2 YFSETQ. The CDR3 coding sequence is TGCGCCAGCAGCTTGGTCAGCGGGAGATCTCACACCGGGGAGCGGTTTTTT. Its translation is CASSLVSGRSHTGERFF.